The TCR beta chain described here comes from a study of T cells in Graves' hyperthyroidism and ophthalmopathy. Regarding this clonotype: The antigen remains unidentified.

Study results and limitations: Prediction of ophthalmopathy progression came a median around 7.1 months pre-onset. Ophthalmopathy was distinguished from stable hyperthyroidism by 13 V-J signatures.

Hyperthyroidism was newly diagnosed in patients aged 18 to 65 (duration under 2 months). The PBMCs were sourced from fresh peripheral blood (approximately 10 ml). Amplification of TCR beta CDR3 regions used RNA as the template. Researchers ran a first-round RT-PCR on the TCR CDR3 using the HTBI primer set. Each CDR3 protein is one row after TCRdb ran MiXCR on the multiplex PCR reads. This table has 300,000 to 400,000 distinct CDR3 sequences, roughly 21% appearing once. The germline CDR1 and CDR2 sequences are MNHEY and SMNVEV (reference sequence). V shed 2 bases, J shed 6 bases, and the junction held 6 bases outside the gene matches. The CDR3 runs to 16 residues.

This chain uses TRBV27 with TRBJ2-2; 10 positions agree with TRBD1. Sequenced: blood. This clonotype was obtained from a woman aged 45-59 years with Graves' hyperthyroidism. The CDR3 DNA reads TGTGCCAGCAGTTTAACCTCCGGGACAGGGGCCGGGGAGCTGTTTTTT. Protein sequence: CASSLTSGTGAGELFF.